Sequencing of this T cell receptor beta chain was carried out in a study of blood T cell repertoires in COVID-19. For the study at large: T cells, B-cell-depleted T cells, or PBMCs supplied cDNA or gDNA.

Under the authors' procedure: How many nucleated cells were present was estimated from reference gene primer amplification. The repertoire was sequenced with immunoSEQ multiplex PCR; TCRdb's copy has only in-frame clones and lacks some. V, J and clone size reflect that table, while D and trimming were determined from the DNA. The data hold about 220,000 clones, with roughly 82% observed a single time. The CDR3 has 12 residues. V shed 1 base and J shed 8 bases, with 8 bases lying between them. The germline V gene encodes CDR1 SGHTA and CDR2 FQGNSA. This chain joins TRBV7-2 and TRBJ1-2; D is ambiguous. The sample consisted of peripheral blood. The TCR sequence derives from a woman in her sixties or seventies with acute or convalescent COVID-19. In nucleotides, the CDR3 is TGTGCCAGCAGCTTAGTTAGACACGGCTACACCTTC. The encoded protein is CASSLVRHGYTF.